This TCR beta chain emerged from a study of blood T cell repertoires in COVID-19. Study details: T cells, B-cell-depleted T cells, or PBMCs supplied cDNA or gDNA.

In the original processing: Reference gene primers were amplified, and this amplification served to estimate nucleated cell counts. This table comes from immunoSEQ multiplex PCR, and its TCRdb copy is limited to in-frame clones, with some not included. Clonal size and the V and J genes are those of that table, whereas D and trimming came from the DNA. The repertoire holds fewer than 130,000 clones, roughly 80% seen once, with more than 20% in the top ten. Source material: peripheral blood. This clonotype originated in a man in his sixties or seventies with active or convalescent COVID-19.

The CDR3 bases are TGTGCCAGTGGGGACAGTCCTTACGAGACCCAGTACTTC. Translated, it gives CASGDSPYETQYF. The V call is TRBV19, the J call TRBJ2-5; 7 bases align to TRBD1. The CDR3 has 13 amino acids. Trimming removed 8 bases from V and 5 bases from J; junction bases left unmatched: 8. CDR1 and CDR2 (germline): LNHDA, SQIVND (reference sequence).